Reported below is one T cell receptor (beta chain). The target antigen is unknown. V lost 2 bases and J 3 bases, leaving 8 bases between the germline ends. Germline V gives CDR1 WNHNN, CDR2 SYGVQD (reference sequence). The CDR3 covers 13 residues. This record belongs to a study of shared clonotypes between healthy human individuals. Broader study findings: The generation probabilities recorded for non-shared clonotypes fell below those of clonotypes shared by all four donors. Among several donors, about 5% of naive CD4 clonotypes were found in common. The expectation was that sequencing depth would affect clonotype sharing among donors.

Naive CD8 cells were CD45RO-negative, positively selected for CCR7, excluding terminally differentiated effector memory CD45RA+ cells. For every subset, genomic DNA was evenly distributed across several immunoSEQ plates. Sequencing was performed with immunoSEQ multiplex PCR; in TCRdb, only in-frame clones are kept and a portion is missing. The table includes under 2,000,000 clones, about 95% detected once. This chain uses TRBV10-1 with TRBJ2-7; no clear D. The sequencing sample was made of naive CD8+ T cells sorted from blood. This clonotype was sampled from a man between 18 and 29 years old in good health. DNA of the CDR3: TGCGCCAGCAGTGAGGGTTCTGGCTACGAGCAGTACTTC. Amino acid sequence: CASSEGSGYEQYF.